This T cell receptor beta chain was sequenced for a study of shared clonotypes between healthy human individuals. Findings of the study overall: Richness estimates generally favored naive over memory subsets.

Repertoires were generated with immunoSEQ multiplex PCR, while TCRdb's copy carries only in-frame clones and drops some. The sample includes roughly 1,100,000 clones, about 80% of them seen just once. This clone was picked up a small number of times. As yet, its antigen is unknown. The V gene end was trimmed by 2 bases and the J gene end by 8 bases; junction bases not matched to a gene: 2. The CDR3 contains 15 residues. The germline CDR1 and CDR2 sequences are SGHTA and FQGNSA. Sequenced: memory CD4+ T cells sorted from blood. Subset reported: CD45RA-negative fraction. This clonotype originated in a young man in good health. The chain joins TRBV7-2 to TRBJ2-1, with 14 bases identical to TRBD2. In DNA, the CDR3 is TGTGCCAGCAGCTTAAGACTAGCGGGAGGGGATGAGCAGTTCTTC. It specifies CASSLRLAGGDEQFF.